One sample yielded the 24 T cell receptor beta chains listed below, sequenced in a study of T cell repertoires in cytomegalovirus infection (dated by TCRdb to about 2019). Antigen specificity for these receptors is unknown. Instrument used: Illumina HiSeq 1500. TCRdb reprocessing: public reads trimmed at Q25 with fastp, clones called with MiXCR, in-frame beta chains kept. Here each entry gathers all rows of one CDR3 protein and keeps the most common genes and DNA. This sample comprises around 130,000 distinct CDR3 sequences, more than 20% of them detected only once. In total, the top ten clones hold roughly 35% of the sample. The sample taken for sequencing was PBMCs, sequenced either directly or after in vitro stimulation (not recorded which). These receptors originate from a human donor in good health (CMV status not recorded). Some clones in this sample may be carry-over from other donors' samples.

This clonotype was recorded many times. The chain recombines TRBV7-3 with TRBJ2-1, with 8 bases matching TRBD2. Germline V gene lookup returns CDR1 SGHTA and CDR2 FQGTGA. CDR3 length equals 15 residues. After removal of 1 base from V and 2 bases from J, the junction contained 1 base not matched to a gene. CDR3 sequence: CASSLISGTYNEQFF. CDR3 sequence (DNA): TGTGCCAGCAGCTTAATTAGCGGGACCTACAATGAGCAGTTCTTC.

The J gene is TRBJ1-1, the V gene TRBV7-1; 7 positions match TRBD1. TRBV7-1 belongs to the ORF category, with a function that is uncertain. The CDR3 totals 13 residues. V dropped 4 bases and J dropped 9; count of bases not matched to a gene: 8. CDR3 nucleotides: TGTGCCAGCAGCTGGCAAGGGGGCGGCAAAGCTTTCTTT. It yields the protein CASSWQGGGKAFF.

This clonotype has ten or more counts. The chain uses TRBV7-9 and TRBJ2-1; D not resolved. The CDR3 runs to 13 residues. CDR1 and CDR2 from the germline V gene are SEHNR and FQNEAQ (reference sequence). The germline V and J ends were trimmed by 7 bases and 0 bases, with 7 bases remaining between them. The CDR3 DNA follows: TGTGCCAGCATTTCACGCTCCTACAATGAGCAGTTCTTC. Its translation: CASISRSYNEQFF.

This rearrangement joins TRBV28 to TRBJ1-3; D remains unclear. Trimming took off 3 bases at V and 0 bases at J, with 9 bases between the two ends. CDR1 and CDR2 from the germline V gene are MDHEN and SYDVKM. The CDR3 has 15 residues. The CDR3 DNA reads TGTGCCAGCAGTTTTACTCAAAGCTCTGGAAACACCATATATTTT. This sequence encodes CASSFTQSSGNTIYF.

The chain has TRBV25-1 and TRBJ1-2, with D uncertain. CDR1 and CDR2 (germline): MGHDK, SYGVNS. CDR3 length: 16 amino acids. V lost 6 bases, J lost 6 bases, and 23 bases lay in between. CDR3 residues: CASSVSPGDEEDGYTF. In DNA form, the CDR3 reads TGTGCCAGCAGCGTTAGCCCAGGCGACGAAGAGGATGGCTACACCTTC.

There are many counts of this clonotype. The chain combines TRBV7-2 with TRBJ1-2; D unresolved. Trimming pared 2 bases from V and 4 bases from J, leaving 11 bases between. Germline V gene lookup returns CDR1 SGHTA and CDR2 FQGNSA. The CDR3 covers 14 residues. As DNA, the CDR3 is TGTGCCAGCAGCTTAATGAGCAGTCTCTATGGCTACACCTTC. This sequence encodes CASSLMSSLYGYTF.

The chain has TRBV7-2 and TRBJ2-5; a possible D gene is TRBD2 (5 bases). Germline-derived CDR1 and CDR2 are SGHTA and FQGNSA. Trimming pared 3 bases from V and 5 bases from J, leaving 10 bases between. The CDR3 consists of 13 residues. The CDR3 here is CASSFLGGETQYF. CDR3 DNA sequence: TGTGCCAGCAGCTTCCTAGGCGGGGAGACCCAGTACTTC.

The chain uses TRBV24-1 and TRBJ2-5; D unresolved. Per germline, CDR1 KGHDR and CDR2 SFDVKD. Trimming shortened V by 2 bases and J by 0 bases, and 0 bases separated the two germline ends. The length of the CDR3 is 12 residues. DNA for the CDR3: TGTGCCACCAGTGATTACCAAGAGACCCAGTACTTC. It translates to CATSDYQETQYF.

The CDR3 DNA sequence: TGCAGCGTTGAGGACAGGGGGTCCTATGGCTACACCTTC. Translation gives CSVEDRGSYGYTF. The chain combines TRBV29-1 with TRBJ1-2; 10 nucleotides line up with TRBD1. CDR1 and CDR2 (germline): SQVTM, ANQGSEA. J was trimmed by 4 bases and V by 3 bases; bases with no gene match: 2. The length of the CDR3 is 13 residues. The complete variable domain, with remaining parts taken from reference TRBV29-1 and TRBJ1-2, reads SAVISQKPSRDICQRGTSLTIQCQVDSQVTMMFWYRQQPGQSLTLIATANQGSEATYESGFVIDKFPISRPNLTFSTLTVSNMSPEDSSIYLCSVEDRGSYGYTFGSGTRLTVV.

This rearrangement joins TRBV20-1 to TRBJ2-3; D remains ambiguous. The CDR3 is 12 residues long. Per the germline V gene, CDR1 is DFQATT and CDR2 is SNEGSKA (reference sequence). V lost 0 bases, J lost 7 bases, and 8 bases lay in between. The CDR3 spells CSAREFIYTQYF. CDR3 DNA: TGCAGTGCTAGAGAATTTATATATACGCAGTATTTT.

J is TRBJ2-5 and V is TRBV11-2, with D perhaps TRBD2 (6 bases). Germline-derived CDR1 and CDR2 are SGHAT and FQNNGV. Trimming took off 2 bases at V and 5 bases at J, with 12 bases between the two ends. The CDR3 loop spans 14 amino acids. The CDR3 nucleotides are TGTGCCAGCAGCTTAACCGGGAGCCAGGAGACCCAGTACTTC. It codes for CASSLTGSQETQYF. Combining the CDR3 with reference TRBV11-2 and TRBJ2-5 gives the whole variable domain EAGVAQSPRYKIIEKRQSVAFWCNPISGHATLYWYQQILGQGPKLLIQFQNNGVVDDSQLPKDRFSAERLKGVDSTLKIQPAKLEDSAVYLCASSLTGSQETQYFGPGTRLLVL.

The chain uses TRBV19 and TRBJ2-2; no firm D call. There are 12 residues in the CDR3. Germline lookup yields CDR1 LNHDA and CDR2 SQIVND (reference sequence). Trimming took 5 bases from V and 6 from J, leaving 7 bases between them. The CDR3 is CASSVSAGELFF. The CDR3 DNA reads as TGTGCCAGTAGTGTCAGCGCCGGGGAGCTGTTTTTT. Filled out from reference TRBV19 and TRBJ2-2, the complete variable domain reads DGGITQSPKYLFRKEGQNVTLSCEQNLNHDAMYWYRQDPGQGLRLIYYSQIVNDFQKGDIAEGYSVSREKKESFPLTVTSAQKNPTAFYLCASSVSAGELFFGEGSRLTVL.

The V gene is TRBV2, the J gene TRBJ2-1; 11 bases line up with TRBD2. The junction had 9 bases not matched to a gene; V was cut back by 11 bases and J by 6 bases. The CDR3 sequence is 14 residues long. Looked up from germline, CDR1 is SNHLY and CDR2 is FYNNEI. Here the CDR3 reads CAGSLAGVVNEQFF. The CDR3 bases are TGTGCCGGATCACTAGCGGGAGTGGTCAATGAGCAGTTCTTC.

The rearrangement uses TRBV27 and TRBJ2-1; D is possibly TRBD2 (6 bases). Trimming shortened V by 0 bases and J by 7 bases, and 25 bases separated the two germline ends. CDR3 size: 19 residues. Looked up from germline, CDR1 is MNHEY and CDR2 is SMNVEV (reference sequence). The CDR3 region has the DNA TGTGCCAGCAGTTTATCGGGGCTGGAGGGCCCTATCCGTTCTAATGAGCAGTTCTTC. Translated: CASSLSGLEGPIRSNEQFF.

V gene TRBV27 combines with J gene TRBJ2-5; 9 bases map to TRBD2. The length of the CDR3 is 17 residues. Germline-derived CDR1 and CDR2 are MNHEY and SMNVEV (reference sequence). V gave up 0 bases and J gave up 10 bases; unmatched junction bases: 15. In nucleotides, the CDR3 is TGTGCCAGCAGTTTATCCGCTAGCGGGGCCCCAGTGGGGGACCAGTACTTC. This translates into CASSLSASGAPVGDQYF.

The chain recombines TRBV12-3 or TRBV12-4 with TRBJ1-1; D possibly corresponds to TRBD1 (6 bases). V was cut by 5 bases and J by 3 bases, with 13 bases left in between. The CDR3 totals 14 residues. The CDR3 nucleotides read TGTGCCAGCAGTCCTACTCAGGGGTACACTGAAGCTTTCTTT. Its protein is CASSPTQGYTEAFF.

This clonotype showed up many times. The V and J genes are TRBV7-2 and TRBJ1-4; D unclear. V lost 3 bases and J 3 bases, leaving 5 bases between the germline ends. The CDR3 runs to 13 residues. The V gene's germline CDR1 is SGHTA and CDR2 FQGNSA. The CDR3 coding sequence is TGTGCCAGCAGCTTGGCCCCTAATGAAAAACTGTTTTTT. Its translation: CASSLAPNEKLFF.

This clonotype showed up many times. V usage is TRBV7-8 and J usage is TRBJ2-7; 8 bases agree with TRBD2. J was trimmed by 0 bases and V by 0 bases; bases with no gene match: 4. The germline V gene has CDR1 SGHVS and CDR2 FQNEAQ. CDR3 size: 16 residues. The CDR3, as DNA: TGTGCCAGCAGCTTAGCGAGGACTAGCAACTCCTACGAGCAGTACTTC. Amino acid sequence: CASSLARTSNSYEQYF.

This clonotype was observed at least ten times. The rearrangement joins TRBV7-3 to TRBJ2-6, with D tentatively TRBD2 (5 bases). Looked up from germline, CDR1 is SGHTA and CDR2 is FQGTGA. Trimming shortened V by 3 bases and J by 2 bases, and 8 bases separated the two germline ends. The CDR3 loop spans 15 amino acids. The CDR3 region has the DNA TGTGCCAGCAGCTTTGCGGGTACTGGGGCCAACGTCCTGACTTTC. It is translated as CASSFAGTGANVLTF.

The CDR3 reads CASSLAGGRVETQYF. DNA for the CDR3: TGTGCCAGCAGCTTGGCTGGCGGGAGGGTGGAGACCCAGTACTTC. The V call is TRBV5-4, the J call TRBJ2-5; TRBD2 matches 9 bases. This CDR3 comprises 15 residues. Trimming took 0 bases from V and 5 from J; bases not matched to a gene: 5. From germline, CDR1 is SGHNT and CDR2 YYREEE (reference sequence).

The gene calls are TRBV5-4 and TRBJ2-5; no firm D call. Deletions cut 4 bases from V and 4 bases from J, with 11 bases between. The length of the CDR3 is 13 residues. The germline CDR1 and CDR2 sequences are SGHNT and YYREEE (reference sequence). Here the CDR3 reads CASSQVVGETQYF. The CDR3 region has the DNA TGTGCCAGCAGCCAGGTGGTGGGAGAGACCCAGTACTTC.

This clonotype was seen only a few times. The chain carries TRBV28 and TRBJ2-2, with 7 bases matching TRBD2. With 10 bases clipped from V and 2 bases from J, the junction kept 4 bases outside the gene matches. CDR1 and CDR2 from the germline V gene are MDHEN and SYDVKM. This CDR3 contains 13 residues. CDR3 protein: CATGGFNTGELFF. For the CDR3, the DNA is TGTGCCACCGGGGGGTTCAACACCGGGGAGCTGTTTTTT. The full variable domain, rest sourced from reference TRBV28 and TRBJ2-2, is DVKVTQSSRYLVKRTGEKVFLECVQDMDHENMFWYRQDPGLGLRLIYFSYDVKMKEKGDIPEGYSVSREKKERFSLILESASTNQTSMYLCATGGFNTGELFFGEGSRLTVL.

The J gene is TRBJ2-1, the V gene TRBV7-8, with 8 bases identical to TRBD2. CDR1 SGHVS and CDR2 FQNEAQ come from the germline V gene. This CDR3 spans 15 amino acids. Trimming cost V 3 bases and J 4 bases; bases outside gene matches: 5. CDR3 nucleotides: TGTGCCAGCAGCTTTAGCGGGACATCATACAATGAGCAGTTCTTC. Encoded protein: CASSFSGTSYNEQFF.

The sample holds many counts of this clonotype. CDR3 residues: CASSPGFGGMDTEAFF. The CDR3 coding sequence is TGTGCCAGCAGCCCAGGATTCGGGGGGATGGACACTGAAGCTTTCTTT. V is TRBV4-2 and J is TRBJ1-1; possibly TRBD1 for D (5 bases). CDR1 and CDR2 (germline): LGHNA, YNFKEQ. V was clipped by 4 bases and J by 3 bases, with 18 bases between them. The CDR3 spans 16 residues.